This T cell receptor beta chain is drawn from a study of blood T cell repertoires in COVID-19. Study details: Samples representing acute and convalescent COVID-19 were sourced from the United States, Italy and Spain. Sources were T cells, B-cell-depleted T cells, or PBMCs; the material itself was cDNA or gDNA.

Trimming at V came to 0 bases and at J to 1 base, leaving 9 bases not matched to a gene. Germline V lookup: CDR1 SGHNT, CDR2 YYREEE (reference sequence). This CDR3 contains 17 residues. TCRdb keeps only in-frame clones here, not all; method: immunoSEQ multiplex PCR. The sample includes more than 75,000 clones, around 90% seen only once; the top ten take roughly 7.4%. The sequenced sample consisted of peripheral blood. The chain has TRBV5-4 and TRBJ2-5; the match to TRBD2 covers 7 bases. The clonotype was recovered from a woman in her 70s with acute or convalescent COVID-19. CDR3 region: CASSLERGEGAQETQYF. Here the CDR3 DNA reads TGTGCCAGCAGCTTGGAGCGGGGTGAAGGGGCCCAAGAGACCCAGTACTTC.